This T cell receptor beta chain was captured in a study of blood T cell repertoires in COVID-19. The wider study: The United States, Italy and Spain provided the acute and convalescent COVID-19 samples. PBMCs, B-cell-depleted T cells, or T cells were the source of the cDNA or gDNA that made up the material.

Original methodology: Reference gene primer amplification gave estimated nucleated cell counts. Method: immunoSEQ multiplex PCR; TCRdb's copy keeps in-frame clones and lacks some. V, J and clone size reflect that table, while D and trimming were determined from the DNA. This sample carries about 190,000 clones, about 82% of them seen once, and the ten largest clones take more than 5%. The germline CDR1 and CDR2 sequences are SGHTA and FQGNSA. Trimming took 1 base from V and 0 from J, leaving 10 bases between them. The CDR3 is 15 residues long. Sample: peripheral blood. The receptor was derived from a woman in her thirties with acute or convalescent COVID-19. The chain carries TRBV7-2 and TRBJ2-7; D possibly corresponds to TRBD2 (6 bases). CDR3 loop: CASSLGGVTSYEQYF. The CDR3 DNA follows: TGTGCCAGCAGCTTAGGGGGGGTCACCTCCTACGAGCAGTACTTC.